What follows are 16 T cell receptor beta chains derived from one specimen sequenced in a study of T cell responses to AZD1222 COVID-19 vaccine. TCRdb's table, derived via immunoSEQ multiplex PCR, lists solely in-frame clones and lacks some. The sample consists of around 90,000 clones, approximately 86% of them appearing once. Sequenced here: peripheral blood, sampled on day 0 of AZD1222 vaccination. These receptors originate from an adult in good health.

The genes are TRBV5-1 and TRBJ2-5; D is unclear. Trimming removed 4 bases at V and 1 base at J, with 11 bases between. This CDR3 spans 14 amino acids. Germline-derived CDR1 and CDR2 are SGHRS and YFSETQ. The CDR3 DNA reads as TGCGCCAGCAGCGAGACTTTAACCCAAGAGACCCAGTACTTC. Translation gives CASSETLTQETQYF.

J is TRBJ1-2 and V is TRBV24-1, with D possibly matching TRBD1 (6 bases). This CDR3 region has 16 residues. V was cut by 10 bases and J by 2 bases, with 22 bases left in between. Looked up from germline, CDR1 is KGHDR and CDR2 is SFDVKD. For the CDR3, the DNA is TGTGCCACTCTAACACGGGGGCATACCTTGAACTATGGCTACACCTTC. Its translation: CATLTRGHTLNYGYTF.

The chain recombines TRBV6-5 with TRBJ2-3, with 9 bases that match TRBD1. Germline CDR1 reads MNHEY; CDR2 reads SVGAGI. The J segment lost 6 bases and the V segment lost 7 bases, leaving 11 bases of the junction unmatched. The CDR3 is made up of 15 amino acids. CDR3 DNA sequence: TGTGCCAGCATCCAAGGACAGGGGCCGTGGGATACGCAGTATTTT. Translation: CASIQGQGPWDTQYF.

The chain is built from TRBV12-5 and TRBJ2-6; 7 bases line up with TRBD1. The CDR3 contains 21 residues. J was trimmed by 0 bases and V by 0 bases; bases with no gene match: 14. Germline V gene data show CDR1 as LGHNT and CDR2 as FRNRAP. The CDR3 reads CASGLVGYRGVLGSGANVLTF. CDR3 bases: TGTGCTAGTGGTTTGGTCGGGTACAGGGGAGTTCTAGGCTCTGGGGCCAACGTCCTGACTTTC. Filled out from reference TRBV12-5 and TRBJ2-6, the complete variable domain reads DARVTQTPRHKVTEMGQEVTMRCQPILGHNTVFWYRQTMMQGLELLAYFRNRAPLDDSGMPKDRFSAEMPDATLATLKIQPSEPRDSAVYFCASGLVGYRGVLGSGANVLTFGAGSRLTVL.

The chain links TRBV21-1 to TRBJ2-7; TRBD1 was called by the table and not checked on the DNA. TRBV21-1 is listed as a pseudogene. This CDR3 is 14 amino acids long. As DNA, the CDR3 is TGTGCCAGCCGGGCACGGGTGGGGCCCTACGAGCAGTACTTC. Translation gives CASRARVGPYEQYF.

The J gene is TRBJ2-7, the V gene TRBV6-6, with D maybe TRBD1 (5 bases). Trimming shortened V by 0 bases and J by 2 bases, and 8 bases separated the two germline ends. Germline V gene data show CDR1 as MNHNY and CDR2 as SVGAGI (reference sequence). This CDR3 contains 14 residues. The CDR3 sequence: CASSYSQGPYEQYF. In nucleotides, the CDR3 is TGTGCCAGCAGTTACTCCCAGGGCCCCTACGAGCAGTACTTC.

CDR3 residues: CASSVIGQTNTEAFF. The CDR3 nucleotides read TGTGCCAGCAGTGTAATCGGACAGACGAACACTGAAGCTTTCTTT. This chain uses TRBV25-1 with TRBJ1-1, with D perhaps matching TRBD1 (6 bases). Per the germline V gene, CDR1 is MGHDK and CDR2 is SYGVNS. The ends were cut back, 4 bases at V and 1 base at J, with 13 bases in the middle. The CDR3 covers 15 residues.

The V and J genes are TRBV4-1 and TRBJ2-7; 8 bases fit TRBD1. The CDR3 sequence is 15 residues long. Germline CDR1 MGHRA, CDR2 YSYEKL. The V gene end was trimmed by 1 base and the J gene end by 2 bases; junction bases not matched to a gene: 4. The chain's CDR3 is CASSQGGQGAYEQYF. The DNA of the CDR3 is TGCGCCAGCAGCCAAGGCGGACAGGGTGCCTACGAGCAGTACTTC.

The chain's CDR3 is CASSPGGNYGYTF. The CDR3 region has the DNA TGTGCCAGCAGCCCTGGCGGTAACTATGGCTACACCTTC. The rearrangement joins TRBV14 to TRBJ1-2; the D is unclear. Between the trimmed V and J ends, which lost 4 bases and 1 base, there was a span of 7 bases. The length of the CDR3 is 13 residues. Germline CDR1 reads SGHDN; CDR2 reads FVKESK.

The sample holds a few counts of this clone. The chain carries TRBV6-2 or TRBV6-3 and TRBJ1-1; 7 nucleotides match TRBD1. Unmatched junction bases numbered 6, after V lost 5 bases and J lost 0 bases. CDR3 length: 15 amino acids. CDR1 is MNHEY and CDR2 is SVGEGT in the germline V gene. DNA for the CDR3: TGTGCCAGCAGTCCACTGGGACAGTTGAACACTGAAGCTTTCTTT. Translated, it gives CASSPLGQLNTEAFF.

The J gene is TRBJ2-1, the V gene TRBV2; D gene ambiguous. From germline, CDR1 is SNHLY and CDR2 FYNNEI. CDR3 length: 14 amino acids. Trimming pared 7 bases from V and 4 bases from J, leaving 14 bases between. The CDR3 DNA reads as TGTGCCAGCAAAACATGGGATATATACAATGAGCAGTTCTTC. Amino acid sequence: CASKTWDIYNEQFF.

The chain carries TRBV4-2 and TRBJ1-4, with D hard to call. The germline gives CDR1 LGHNA, CDR2 YNFKEQ. The CDR3 is 13 amino acids. The V end was cut by 0 bases, the J end by 8 bases, with 7 bases between. The CDR3 region has the DNA TGTGCCAGCAGCCAAGATCCCGGAGAAAAACTGTTTTTT. As protein: CASSQDPGEKLFF.

This chain connects TRBV7-2 to TRBJ1-1, with D perhaps TRBD1 (5 bases). The CDR3 sequence is 18 residues long. V was clipped by 4 bases and J by 0 bases, with 21 bases between them. CDR1 is SGHTA, CDR2 FQGNSA, per germline. In nucleotides, the CDR3 is TGTGCCAGCAGCTCACCTTACGGGGCCGGCTCCCTGAACACTGAAGCTTTCTTT. Protein product: CASSSPYGAGSLNTEAFF.

The chain carries TRBV9 and TRBJ2-1, with D unresolved. The ends were cut back, 0 bases at V and 6 bases at J, with 10 bases in the middle. Germline V CDR1 and CDR2: SGDLS, YYNGEE. The CDR3 runs to 14 residues. The CDR3 reads CASSVGVVGNEQFF. DNA for the CDR3: TGTGCCAGCAGCGTAGGGGTAGTTGGCAATGAGCAGTTCTTC. Looking up the rest from reference TRBV9 and TRBJ2-1 gives the full variable domain: DSGVTQTPKHLITATGQRVTLRCSPRSGDLSVYWYQQSLDQGLQFLIQYYNGEERAKGNILERFSAQQFPDLHSELNLSSLELGDSALYFCASSVGVVGNEQFFGPGTRLTVL.

The chain combines TRBV4-3 with TRBJ2-5, with D unresolved. Looked up from germline, CDR1 is LGHNA and CDR2 is YSLEER. The V end was cut by 6 bases, the J end by 2 bases, with 16 bases between. The CDR3 covers 15 residues. Written as DNA, the CDR3 is TGCGCCAGCAGAAGTCGTGGGCAGAAACAAGAGACCCAGTACTTC. It codes for CASRSRGQKQETQYF.

The chain carries TRBV5-1 and TRBJ2-2; possibly TRBD1 or TRBD2 for D (6 bases each). This CDR3 is built from 15 residues. The V gene's germline CDR1 is SGHRS and CDR2 YFSETQ. V shed 1 base and J shed 6 bases, with 13 bases lying between them. CDR3 loop: CASSLTARGAGELFF. CDR3 in DNA: TGCGCCAGCAGCTTGACCGCGAGGGGGGCCGGGGAGCTGTTTTTT.